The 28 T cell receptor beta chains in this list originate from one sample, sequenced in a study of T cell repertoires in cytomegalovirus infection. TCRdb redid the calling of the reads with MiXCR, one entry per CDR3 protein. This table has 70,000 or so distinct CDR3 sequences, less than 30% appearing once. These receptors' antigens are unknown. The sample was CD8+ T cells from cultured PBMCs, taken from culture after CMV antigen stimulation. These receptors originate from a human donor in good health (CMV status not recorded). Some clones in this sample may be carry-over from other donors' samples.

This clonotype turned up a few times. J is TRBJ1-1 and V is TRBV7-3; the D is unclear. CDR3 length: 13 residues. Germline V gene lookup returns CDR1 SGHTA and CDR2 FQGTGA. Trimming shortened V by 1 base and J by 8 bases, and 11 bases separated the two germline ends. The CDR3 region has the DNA TGTGCCAGCAGCTTAAATTCGGGCAGGGAAGCTTTCTTT. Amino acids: CASSLNSGREAFF. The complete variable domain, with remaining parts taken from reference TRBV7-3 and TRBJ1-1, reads GAGVSQTPSNKVTEKGKYVELRCDPISGHTALYWYRQSLGQGPEFLIYFQGTGAADDSGLPNDRFFAVRPEGSVSTLKIQRTERGDSAVYLCASSLNSGREAFFGQGTRLTVV.

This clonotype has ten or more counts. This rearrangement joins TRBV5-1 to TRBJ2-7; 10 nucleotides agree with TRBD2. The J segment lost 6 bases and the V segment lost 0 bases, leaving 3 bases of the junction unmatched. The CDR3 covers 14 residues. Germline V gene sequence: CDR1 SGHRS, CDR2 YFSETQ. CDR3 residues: CASSLASGGFEQYF. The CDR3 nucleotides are TGCGCCAGCAGCTTGGCTAGCGGGGGCTTCGAGCAGTACTTC.

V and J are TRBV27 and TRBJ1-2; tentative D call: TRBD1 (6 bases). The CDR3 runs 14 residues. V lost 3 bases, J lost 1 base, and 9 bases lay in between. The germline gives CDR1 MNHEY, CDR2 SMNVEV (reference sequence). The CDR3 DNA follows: TGTGCCAGCAGTTTGTACAGGGATAACTATGGCTACACCTTC. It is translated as CASSLYRDNYGYTF.

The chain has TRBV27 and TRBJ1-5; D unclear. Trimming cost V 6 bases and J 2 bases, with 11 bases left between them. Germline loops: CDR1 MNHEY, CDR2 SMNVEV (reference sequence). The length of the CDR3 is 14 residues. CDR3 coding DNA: TGTGCCAGCAGCTTGGGTGATGGCAATCAGCCCCAGCATTTT. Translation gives CASSLGDGNQPQHF.

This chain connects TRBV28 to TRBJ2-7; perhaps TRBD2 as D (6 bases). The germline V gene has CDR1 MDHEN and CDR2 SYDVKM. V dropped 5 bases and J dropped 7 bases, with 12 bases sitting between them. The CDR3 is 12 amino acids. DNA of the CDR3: TGTGCCAGCAGTCCGGGACTTATTGAGCAGTACTTC. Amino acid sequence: CASSPGLIEQYF. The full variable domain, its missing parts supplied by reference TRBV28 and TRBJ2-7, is DVKVTQSSRYLVKRTGEKVFLECVQDMDHENMFWYRQDPGLGLRLIYFSYDVKMKEKGDIPEGYSVSREKKERFSLILESASTNQTSMYLCASSPGLIEQYFGPGTRLTVT.

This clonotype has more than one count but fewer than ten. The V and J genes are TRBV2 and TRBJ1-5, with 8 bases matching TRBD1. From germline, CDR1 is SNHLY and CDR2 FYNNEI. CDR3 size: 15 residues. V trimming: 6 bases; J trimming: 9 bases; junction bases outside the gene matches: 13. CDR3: CASRDPGQAVGPQHF. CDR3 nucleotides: TGTGCCAGCAGGGATCCGGGACAGGCCGTAGGGCCCCAGCATTTT.

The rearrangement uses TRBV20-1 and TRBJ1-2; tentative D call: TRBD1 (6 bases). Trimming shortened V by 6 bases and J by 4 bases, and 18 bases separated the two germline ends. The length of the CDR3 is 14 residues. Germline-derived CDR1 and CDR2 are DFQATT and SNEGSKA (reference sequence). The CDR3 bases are TGCAGTGCCCTATGGGTGGGGGCTTCCTATGGCTACACCTTC. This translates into CSALWVGASYGYTF.

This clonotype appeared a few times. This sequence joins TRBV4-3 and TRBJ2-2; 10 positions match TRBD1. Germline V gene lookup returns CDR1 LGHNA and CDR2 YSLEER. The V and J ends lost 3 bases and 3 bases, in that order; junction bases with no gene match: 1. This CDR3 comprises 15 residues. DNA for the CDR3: TGCGCCAGCAGCCAGGGGACAGGGGACACCGGGGAGCTGTTTTTT. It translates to CASSQGTGDTGELFF.

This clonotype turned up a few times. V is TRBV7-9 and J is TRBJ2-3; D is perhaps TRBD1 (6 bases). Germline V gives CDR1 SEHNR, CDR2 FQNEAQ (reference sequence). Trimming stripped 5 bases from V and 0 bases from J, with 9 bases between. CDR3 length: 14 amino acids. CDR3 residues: CASSPGQSTDTQYF. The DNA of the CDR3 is TGTGCCAGCAGCCCCGGACAGAGCACAGATACGCAGTATTTT.

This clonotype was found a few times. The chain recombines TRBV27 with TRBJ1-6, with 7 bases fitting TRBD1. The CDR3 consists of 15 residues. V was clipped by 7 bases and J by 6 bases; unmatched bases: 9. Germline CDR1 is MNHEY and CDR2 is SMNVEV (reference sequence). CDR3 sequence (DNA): TGTGCCAGCACCGAGGAGGGGGCAGGTAATTCACCCCTCCACTTT. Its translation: CASTEEGAGNSPLHF.

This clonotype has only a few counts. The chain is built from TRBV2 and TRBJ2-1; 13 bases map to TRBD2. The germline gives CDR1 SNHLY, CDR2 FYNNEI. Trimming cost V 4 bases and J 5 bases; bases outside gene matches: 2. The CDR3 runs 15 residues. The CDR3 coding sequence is TGTGCCAGCAGTGTCGGGACTAGCGGGAACAATGAGCAGTTCTTC. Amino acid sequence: CASSVGTSGNNEQFF.

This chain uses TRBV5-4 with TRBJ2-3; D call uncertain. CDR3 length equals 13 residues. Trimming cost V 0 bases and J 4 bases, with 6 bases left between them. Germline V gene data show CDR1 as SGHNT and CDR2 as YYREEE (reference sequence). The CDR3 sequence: CASSLDRPDTQYF. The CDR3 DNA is TGTGCCAGCAGCTTGGACCGGCCAGATACGCAGTATTTT.

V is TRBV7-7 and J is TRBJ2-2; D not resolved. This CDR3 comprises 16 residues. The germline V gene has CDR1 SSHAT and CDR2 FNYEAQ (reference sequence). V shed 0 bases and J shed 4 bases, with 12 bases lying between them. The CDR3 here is CASSLARVPSTGELFF. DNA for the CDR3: TGTGCCAGCAGCTTAGCACGAGTTCCTTCCACCGGGGAGCTGTTTTTT.

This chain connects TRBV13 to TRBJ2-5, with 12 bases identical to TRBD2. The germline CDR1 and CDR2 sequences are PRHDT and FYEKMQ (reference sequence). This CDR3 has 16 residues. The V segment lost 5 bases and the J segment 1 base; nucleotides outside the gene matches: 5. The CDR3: CASSTGLAGPQETQYF. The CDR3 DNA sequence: TGTGCCAGCAGCACGGGACTAGCGGGCCCCCAAGAGACCCAGTACTTC.

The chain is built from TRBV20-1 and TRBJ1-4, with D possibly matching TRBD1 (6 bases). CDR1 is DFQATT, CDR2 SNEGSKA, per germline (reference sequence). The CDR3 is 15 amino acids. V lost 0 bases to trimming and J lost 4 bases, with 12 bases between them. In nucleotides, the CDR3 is TGCAGTGCTAGAGATCGGACAGAGAATAATGAAAAACTGTTTTTT. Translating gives CSARDRTENNEKLFF.

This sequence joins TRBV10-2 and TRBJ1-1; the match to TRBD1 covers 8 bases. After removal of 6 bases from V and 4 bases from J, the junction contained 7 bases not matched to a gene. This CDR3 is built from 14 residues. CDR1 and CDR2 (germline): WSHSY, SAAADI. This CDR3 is CASRTGAKSTEAFF. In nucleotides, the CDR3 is TGCGCCAGCAGGACAGGGGCGAAATCCACTGAAGCTTTCTTT.

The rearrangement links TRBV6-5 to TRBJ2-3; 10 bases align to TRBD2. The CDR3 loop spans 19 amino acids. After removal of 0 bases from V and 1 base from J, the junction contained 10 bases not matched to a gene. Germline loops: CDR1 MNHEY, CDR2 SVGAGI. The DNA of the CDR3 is TGTGCCAGCAGTTACTCGAGAGCGGGAGGGCCCTCTGGCACAGATACGCAGTATTTT. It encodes CASSYSRAGGPSGTDTQYF.

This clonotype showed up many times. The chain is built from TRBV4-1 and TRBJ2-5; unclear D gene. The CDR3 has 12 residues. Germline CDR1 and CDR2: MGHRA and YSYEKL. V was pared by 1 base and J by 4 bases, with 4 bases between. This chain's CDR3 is CASSQGGETQYF. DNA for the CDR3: TGCGCCAGCAGCCAAGGGGGAGAGACCCAGTACTTC.

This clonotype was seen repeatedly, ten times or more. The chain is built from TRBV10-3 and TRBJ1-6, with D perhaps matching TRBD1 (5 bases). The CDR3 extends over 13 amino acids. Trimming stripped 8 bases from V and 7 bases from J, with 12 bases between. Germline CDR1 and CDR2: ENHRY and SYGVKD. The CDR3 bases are TGTGCCATCGGGGGACGGTGGAATTCACCCCTCCACTTT. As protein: CAIGGRWNSPLHF.

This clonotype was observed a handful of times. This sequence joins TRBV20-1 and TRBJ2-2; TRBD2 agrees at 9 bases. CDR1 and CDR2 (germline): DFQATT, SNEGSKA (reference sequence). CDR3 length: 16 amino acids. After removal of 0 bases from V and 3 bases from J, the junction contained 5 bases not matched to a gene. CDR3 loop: CSARDLRGGDTGELFF. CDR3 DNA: TGCAGTGCTAGAGATTTGCGGGGGGGCGACACCGGGGAGCTGTTTTTT.

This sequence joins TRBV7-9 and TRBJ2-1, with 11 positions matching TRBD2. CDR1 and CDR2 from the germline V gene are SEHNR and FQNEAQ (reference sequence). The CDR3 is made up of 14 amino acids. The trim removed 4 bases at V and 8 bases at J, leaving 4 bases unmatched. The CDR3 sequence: CASSSGLAGDEQFF. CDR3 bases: TGTGCCAGCAGCTCCGGACTAGCGGGCGATGAGCAGTTCTTC. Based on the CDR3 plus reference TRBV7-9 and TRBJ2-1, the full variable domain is DTGVSQNPRHKITKRGQNVTFRCDPISEHNRLYWYRQTLGQGPEFLTYFQNEAQLEKSRLLSDRFSAERPKGSFSTLEIQRTEQGDSAMYLCASSSGLAGDEQFFGPGTRLTVL.

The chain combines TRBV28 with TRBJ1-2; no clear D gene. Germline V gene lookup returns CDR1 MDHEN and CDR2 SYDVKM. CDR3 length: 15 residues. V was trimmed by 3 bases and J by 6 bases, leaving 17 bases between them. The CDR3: CASSFRGVGWDGYTF. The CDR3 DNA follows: TGTGCCAGCAGTTTTAGAGGAGTTGGTTGGGATGGCTACACCTTC.

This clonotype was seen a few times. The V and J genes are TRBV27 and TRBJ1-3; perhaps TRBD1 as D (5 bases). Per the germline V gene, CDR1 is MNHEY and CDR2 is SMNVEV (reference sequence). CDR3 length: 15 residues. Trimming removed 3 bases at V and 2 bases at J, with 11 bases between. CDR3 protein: CASSLQGMAGNTIYF. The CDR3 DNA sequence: TGTGCCAGCAGTTTGCAGGGAATGGCTGGAAACACCATATATTTT.

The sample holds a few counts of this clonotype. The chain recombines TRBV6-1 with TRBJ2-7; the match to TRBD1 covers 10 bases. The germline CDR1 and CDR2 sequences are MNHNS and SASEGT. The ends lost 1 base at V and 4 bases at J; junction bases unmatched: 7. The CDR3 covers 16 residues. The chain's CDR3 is CASSEGTGQGWYEQYF. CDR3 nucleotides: TGTGCCAGCAGTGAAGGGACGGGACAGGGGTGGTACGAGCAGTACTTC.

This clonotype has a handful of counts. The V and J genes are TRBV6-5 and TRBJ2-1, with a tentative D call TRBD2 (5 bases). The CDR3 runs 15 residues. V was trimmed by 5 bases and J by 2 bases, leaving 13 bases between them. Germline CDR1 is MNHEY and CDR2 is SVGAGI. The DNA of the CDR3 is TGTGCCAGCAGTGGGCAGGAGGTCCCCTACAATGAGCAGTTCTTC. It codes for CASSGQEVPYNEQFF.

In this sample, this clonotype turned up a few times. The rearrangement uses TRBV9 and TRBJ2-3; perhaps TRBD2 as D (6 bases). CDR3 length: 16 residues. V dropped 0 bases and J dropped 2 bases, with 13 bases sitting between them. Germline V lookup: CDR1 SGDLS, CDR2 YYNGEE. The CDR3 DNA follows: TGTGCCAGCAGCGTAGTGGGTCGGGGGAACACAGATACGCAGTATTTT. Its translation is CASSVVGRGNTDTQYF.

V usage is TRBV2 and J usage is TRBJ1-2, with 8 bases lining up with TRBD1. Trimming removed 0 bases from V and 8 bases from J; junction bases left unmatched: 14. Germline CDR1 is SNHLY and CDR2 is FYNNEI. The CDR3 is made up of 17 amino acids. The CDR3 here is CASSEALRGTGEGGYTF. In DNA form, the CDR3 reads TGTGCCAGCAGTGAAGCGCTTCGTGGGACAGGAGAAGGAGGCTACACCTTC.

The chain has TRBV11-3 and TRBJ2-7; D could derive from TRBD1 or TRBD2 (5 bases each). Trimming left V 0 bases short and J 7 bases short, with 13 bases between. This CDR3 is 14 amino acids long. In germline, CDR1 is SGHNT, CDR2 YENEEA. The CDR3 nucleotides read TGTGCCAGCAGCTTAGAAGGGGACGCCGGGGAGCAGTACTTC. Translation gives CASSLEGDAGEQYF.